These 10 T cell receptor beta chains were sequenced from one sample in a study of PD-1 blockade in classical Hodgkin lymphoma. Produced via immunoSEQ multiplex PCR; TCRdb's table is partial and in-frame only. The sample yields about 97,000 clones, roughly 84% seen once. Relapses following autologous stem cell transplantation were seen in all patients, with brentuximab vedotin exposure varying. Sequences were derived from peripheral blood mononuclear cells (PBMCs), sampled at baseline. The origin of the receptors is a human donor with classical Hodgkin lymphoma.

The CDR3 DNA reads as TGTGCCAGCAGCGTAATGATGGGTCCCGGGGAGCTGTTTTTT. Translated, it gives CASSVMMGPGELFF. The rearrangement links TRBV9 to TRBJ2-2; the D is unclear. CDR3 length equals 14 residues. Germline CDR1 is SGDLS and CDR2 is YYNGEE. The V gene lost 1 base and the J gene lost 6 bases, with 10 bases spanning the gap.

The gene calls are TRBV5-1 and TRBJ2-2; 9 bases map to TRBD2. J was trimmed by 0 bases and V by 5 bases; bases with no gene match: 5. There are 16 residues in the CDR3. From germline, CDR1 is SGHRS and CDR2 YFSETQ. The CDR3 sequence: CASSSGSPANTGELFF. The CDR3 DNA reads as TGCGCCAGCAGTAGCGGGAGCCCCGCGAACACCGGGGAGCTGTTTTTT.

The V gene is TRBV5-1, the J gene TRBJ2-2, with D perhaps matching TRBD1 (5 bases). The V end lost 4 bases, the J end lost 2 bases, and 12 bases lay between the germline ends. The CDR3 is 15 residues long. The germline gives CDR1 SGHRS, CDR2 YFSETQ. The CDR3 protein is CASSPQTANTGELFF. The CDR3 DNA sequence: TGCGCCAGCAGCCCCCAGACAGCTAACACCGGGGAGCTGTTTTTT. The variable domain in full, completed from reference TRBV5-1 and TRBJ2-2, reads KAGVTQTPRYLIKTRGQQVTLSCSPISGHRSVSWYQQTPGQGLQFLFEYFSETQRNKGNFPGRFSGRQFSNSRSEMNVSTLELGDSALYLCASSPQTANTGELFFGEGSRLTVL.

This rearrangement joins TRBV7-3 to TRBJ2-2; no reliable D call. Germline assignment: CDR1 SGHTA and CDR2 FQGTGA. This CDR3 contains 14 residues. Trimming removed 4 bases at V and 5 bases at J, with 11 bases between. The CDR3 protein is CASSSLLGTGELFF. The CDR3 bases are TGTGCCAGCAGCTCCCTGTTGGGGACCGGGGAGCTGTTTTTT. Full variable domain (rest looked up from reference TRBV7-3 and TRBJ2-2): GAGVSQTPSNKVTEKGKYVELRCDPISGHTALYWYRQSLGQGPEFLIYFQGTGAADDSGLPNDRFFAVRPEGSVSTLKIQRTERGDSAVYLCASSSLLGTGELFFGEGSRLTVL.

The sample holds a few counts of this clone. V and J are TRBV2 and TRBJ1-2; D uncertain. Germline V lookup: CDR1 SNHLY, CDR2 FYNNEI. V lost 6 bases and J 8 bases, leaving 13 bases between the germline ends. The length of the CDR3 is 12 residues. This chain's CDR3 is CASRSTPVGYTF. The CDR3 DNA reads TGTGCCAGCAGGTCGACACCCGTGGGCTACACCTTC. Full variable domain (rest looked up from reference TRBV2 and TRBJ1-2): EPEVTQTPSHQVTQMGQEVILRCVPISNHLYFYWYRQILGQKVEFLVSFYNNEISEKSEIFDDQFSVERPDGSNFTLKIRSTKLEDSAMYFCASRSTPVGYTFGSGTRLTVV.

The rearrangement uses TRBV10-3 and TRBJ2-5; TRBD2 is a possible D gene (6 bases). V was clipped by 2 bases and J by 5 bases, with 6 bases between them. CDR1 is ENHRY, CDR2 SYGVKD, per germline. This CDR3 has 12 residues. The DNA of the CDR3 is TGTGCCATCAGTGAGCGGGGGGAGACCCAGTACTTC. Amino acids: CAISERGETQYF.

The genes are TRBV2 and TRBJ1-1, with TRBD1 as a possible D gene (6 bases). Trimming removed 10 bases at V and 1 base at J, with 13 bases between. Germline assignment: CDR1 SNHLY and CDR2 FYNNEI. This CDR3 region has 13 residues. Written as DNA, the CDR3 is TGTGCCAAAAAGGAGGGGGGGAACACTGAAGCTTTCTTT. Its protein product is CAKKEGGNTEAFF.

Only one count was recorded for this clone. V and J are TRBV7-2 and TRBJ1-2; D may be TRBD1 (5 bases). The V and J ends lost 3 bases and 3 bases respectively, with 14 bases between them. Germline V lookup: CDR1 SGHTA, CDR2 FQGNSA. The CDR3 has 15 residues. CDR3 loop: CASSFFGARDYGYTF. The DNA for the CDR3 is TGTGCCAGCAGCTTTTTTGGGGCCAGGGACTATGGCTACACCTTC.

V usage is TRBV5-6 and J usage is TRBJ1-5; tentative D call: TRBD1 (5 bases). Per germline, CDR1 SGHDT and CDR2 YYEEEE. This CDR3 contains 13 residues. V was shortened by 2 bases and J by 6 bases, with 9 bases between the two germline ends. CDR3 coding DNA: TGTGCCAGCAGCTTTACAGGACGTCAGCCCCAGCATTTT. It encodes CASSFTGRQPQHF.

This clone was recorded only once. The rearrangement uses TRBV5-1 and TRBJ2-5, with no clear D. Germline loops: CDR1 SGHRS, CDR2 YFSETQ. The CDR3 is 13 amino acids. Trimming removed 1 base at V and 1 base at J, with 5 bases between. Here the CDR3 reads CASSLTPQETQYF. The CDR3 coding sequence is TGCGCCAGCAGCTTGACCCCCCAAGAGACCCAGTACTTC.